This is a list of T cell receptor beta chains from one sample in a study of T-cell reconstitution after alpha-beta-depleted transplantation in children. TCRdb independently ran MiXCR on the PCR reads; one entry per CDR3 protein. Of hundreds of thousands of distinct CDR3 sequences in the sample, about 14% were seen once. The sequencing used PBMCs, collected from the stem cell graft. These receptors were collected from a human donor who donated a stem cell graft to a child with Fanconi anemia. Each CDR3 is given with its conserved first and last residue. A D gene is named only where the DNA matches it firmly. The size field is filled for only some rows; it gives once, few, many or a size class.

>NA|TRBV5-1|many|TRBJ2-3
TGCGCCAGCAGCTTGGCCGGAAGGGGAAAAACGCAGTATTTT
CASSLAGRGKTQYF
>NA|TRBV15|NA|TRBJ2-3
TGTGCCACCAGGTTGGCCGGGACACGGCAATATACGCAGTATTTT
CATRLAGTRQYTQYF
>TRBD1|TRBV5-1|many|TRBJ1-3
TGCGCCAGCAGCACAGGGGGTGATGGAAACACCATATATTTT
CASSTGGDGNTIYF
>NA|TRBV5-5|NA|TRBJ2-3
TGTGCCAGCAGCTTGGTGTCAGGGGAAGCCGATACGCAGTATTTT
CASSLVSGEADTQYF
>NA|TRBV10-3|few|TRBJ2-2
TGTGCCATCAGTGAGACGATCTCTGACAGATCCGGGGAGCTGTTTTTT
CAISETISDRSGELFF
>NA|TRBV20-1|few|TRBJ2-2
TGCAGTGCCCCAACCGAATTTAGAGGCACCGGGGAGCTGTTTTTT
CSAPTEFRGTGELFF
>NA|TRBV6-2/TRBV6-3|NA|TRBJ1-2
TGTGCCAGCAGTTACTCGAGAAGCGGGGCCGACTATGGCTACACCTTC
CASSYSRSGADYGYTF
>NA|TRBV10-3|many|TRBJ2-3
TGTGCCATCAGTGAGCCGACGAGGGGGGTCGATACGCAGTATTTT
CAISEPTRGVDTQYF
>NA|TRBV2|few|TRBJ2-2
TGTGCCAGCAGTGGGACAGCGAACACCGGGGAGCTGTTTTTT
CASSGTANTGELFF
>TRBD1|TRBV5-1|many|TRBJ2-7
TGCGCCAGCAGCTTGGCGTGGGGGACAGACTCCTACGAGCAGTACTTC
CASSLAWGTDSYEQYF
>NA|TRBV7-9|NA|TRBJ2-5
TGTGCCAGCAGCACCCGGGGCTGGGGAGAGACCCAGTACTTC
CASSTRGWGETQYF
>TRBD1|TRBV6-2/TRBV6-3|few|TRBJ1-6
TGTGCCAGCAGTTACCGGGACAGGGATTCACCCCTCCACTTT
CASSYRDRDSPLHF
>NA|TRBV7-2|NA|TRBJ1-2
TGTGCCAGCAGCTTAGAAAGGGGGGCTTCCTATGGCTACACCTTC
CASSLERGASYGYTF
>TRBD2|TRBV2|NA|TRBJ2-3
TGTGCCAGCAGTGCCCGGGGGGCGGGAGGTGCCGGGGGAGGTAATACGCAGTATTTT
CASSARGAGGAGGGNTQYF
>NA|TRBV5-6|NA|TRBJ1-2
TGTGCCAGCAGCTTGATGGCAGAGTATGGCTACACCTTC
CASSLMAEYGYTF
>NA|TRBV5-1|few|TRBJ2-1
TGCGCCAGCAGTAAGTTAGACTTGAATTACAATGAGCAGTTCTTC
CASSKLDLNYNEQFF
>NA|TRBV25-1|many|TRBJ1-6
TGTGCCAGCAGTGAAAAACGGTTTAGGGGTTCACCCCTCCACTTT
CASSEKRFRGSPLHF
>TRBD2|TRBV20-1|NA|TRBJ2-7
TGCAGTGCTGCGGGGACGGGAGGCTCCTACGAGCAGTACTTC
CSAAGTGGSYEQYF
>NA|TRBV14|NA|TRBJ1-4
TGTGCCAGCAGCCCTACAGGAACTAATGAAAAACTGTTTTTT
CASSPTGTNEKLFF
>NA|TRBV5-1|few|TRBJ2-7
TGCGCCAGCAGCACCGGCAACTTCAACGAGCAGTACTTC
CASSTGNFNEQYF
>NA|TRBV5-5|few|TRBJ1-2
TGTGCCAGCAGCCCTACGCGGGATGGCTACACCTTC
CASSPTRDGYTF
>NA|TRBV18|many|TRBJ1-5
TGTGCCAGCTCACTCTATAGCAATCAGCCCCAGCATTTT
CASSLYSNQPQHF
>NA|TRBV5-1|many|TRBJ2-1
TGTGCCAGCAGCCCAACGGGTGGAAGCTACAATGAGCAGTTCTTC
CASSPTGGSYNEQFF
>TRBD1|TRBV11-1|few|TRBJ2-2
TGTGCCAGCAGCCCTCTCGGGGGACAGGGGGCGAACACCGGGGAGCTGTTTTTT
CASSPLGGQGANTGELFF
>TRBD2|TRBV3-1|NA|TRBJ2-3
TGTGCCAGCAGCGGACGACTAGCGGGGGGGCTGGATACGCAGTATTTT
CASSGRLAGGLDTQYF
>NA|TRBV7-9|NA|TRBJ1-1
TGTGCCAGCAGCCCTAAGGCACAGTCAAACACTGAAGCTTTCTTT
CASSPKAQSNTEAFF
>NA|TRBV3-1|NA|TRBJ2-3
TGTGCCAGCAGCCCCCGTCAGACAGATACGCAGTATTTT
CASSPRQTDTQYF
>TRBD1|TRBV4-2|few|TRBJ2-7
TGTGCCAGCAGCCAGGCAGACAGGGGAGGTGACGACGAGCAGTACTTC
CASSQADRGGDDEQYF
>TRBD2|TRBV7-2|NA|TRBJ2-5
TGTGCCAGCAGCCAAATGGCTAGCGGGCGCCAAGAGACCCAGTACTTC
CASSQMASGRQETQYF
>NA|TRBV7-2|few|TRBJ1-5
TGTGCCAGCAGCTTAAGTTCGGCCAGGGCTTATCAGCCCCAGCATTTT
CASSLSSARAYQPQHF
>TRBD1|TRBV4-3|few|TRBJ2-1
TGCGCCAGCAGCCAAGTAAGACAGGGGGCCTCCTACAATGAGCAGTTCTTC
CASSQVRQGASYNEQFF
>TRBD1|TRBV9|many|TRBJ1-2
TGTGCCAGCAGCCCCCGGACAGGGGAGGACTATGGCTACACCTTC
CASSPRTGEDYGYTF
>NA|TRBV7-8|NA|TRBJ2-5
TGTGCCAGCAGCTCCCCGGACCCTACTTGGGCCCAGTACTTC
CASSSPDPTWAQYF
>NA|TRBV5-1|NA|TRBJ1-1
TGCGCCAGCAGATCCCGACAGGCAAACACTGAAGCTTTCTTT
CASRSRQANTEAFF
>NA|TRBV15|many|TRBJ2-5
TGTGCCACCAGCAGACCCTCCCGAGGGACCCAGTACTTC
CATSRPSRGTQYF
>TRBD1|TRBV7-2|many|TRBJ1-2
TGTGCCAGCAGCTCGGGGACAGGATGGAGTGGCTACACCTTC
CASSSGTGWSGYTF
>NA|TRBV7-7|many|TRBJ2-1
TGTGCCAGCAGCTTAGATTACGACAATGAGCAGTTCTTC
CASSLDYDNEQFF
>NA|TRBV12-5|few|TRBJ2-5
TGTGCTAGTGGTTTGGTACCGGGAAGTCAAGAGACCCAGTACTTC
CASGLVPGSQETQYF
>TRBD2|TRBV6-2/TRBV6-3|NA|TRBJ2-1
TGTGCCAGCAGTCCCCTAGCGGGGAAGGAATTCTTC
CASSPLAGKEFF